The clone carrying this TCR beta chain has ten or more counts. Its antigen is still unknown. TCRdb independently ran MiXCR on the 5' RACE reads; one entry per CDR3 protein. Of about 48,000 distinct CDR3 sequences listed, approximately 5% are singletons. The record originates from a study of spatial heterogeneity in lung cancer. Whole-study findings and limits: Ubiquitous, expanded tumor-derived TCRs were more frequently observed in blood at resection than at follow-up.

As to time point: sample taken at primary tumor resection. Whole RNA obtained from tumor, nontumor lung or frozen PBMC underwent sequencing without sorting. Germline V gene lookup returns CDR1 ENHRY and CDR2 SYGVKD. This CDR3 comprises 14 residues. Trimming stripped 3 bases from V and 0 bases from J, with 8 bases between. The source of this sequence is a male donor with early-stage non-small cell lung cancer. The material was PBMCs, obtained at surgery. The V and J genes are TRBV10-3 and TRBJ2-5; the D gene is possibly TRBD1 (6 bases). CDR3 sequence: CAISEGQYQETQYF. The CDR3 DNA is TGTGCCATCAGTGAAGGACAGTACCAAGAGACCCAGTACTTC.